The rows below give T cell receptor beta chains drawn from one sample of a study of beta chain features in type 1 diabetes. TCRdb keeps only in-frame clones here, not all; method: immunoSEQ multiplex PCR. The sample shows hundreds of thousands of clones, roughly a sixth of them seen only once. The specimen sequenced was naive CD4+ T cells from blood. The receptor source for this set is a man aged 18 to 30 in good health. Both conserved end residues are part of each CDR3. The D gene is left open where the match is weak. Clone size is not always given. Where it is, it says once, few, many or a class for expanded clones.

D gene	clone size	J gene	V gene	CDR3 protein	CDR3 DNA
TRBD1	.	TRBJ1-5	TRBV28	CASSATGRGNQPQHF	TGTGCCAGCAGTGCGACAGGGCGAGGGAATCAGCCCCAGCATTTT
.	.	TRBJ1-2	TRBV7-2	CASTRGGALDYGYTF	TGTGCCAGCACCCGTGGGGGGGCGTTGGACTATGGCTACACCTTC
.	.	TRBJ1-1	TRBV10-3	CATTGRQNLNTEAFF	TGTGCCACCACAGGTCGACAGAATTTGAACACTGAAGCTTTCTTT
.	.	TRBJ1-2	TRBV12-5	CASGPDTGFYGYTF	TGTGCTAGTGGCCCCGACACCGGTTTCTATGGCTACACCTTC
TRBD1	few	TRBJ1-5	TRBV30	CAWSPPQGVRPQHF	TGTGCCTGGAGTCCCCCTCAGGGGGTTAGGCCCCAGCATTTT
TRBD2	few	TRBJ2-2	TRBV6-5	CASKTGGTGELFF	TGTGCCAGCAAAACGGGGGGCACCGGGGAGCTGTTTTTT
.	few	TRBJ1-6	TRBV9	CASSQSGISYNSPLHF	TGTGCCAGCAGCCAGTCGGGGATCTCCTATAATTCACCCCTCCACTTT
.	few	TRBJ2-6	TRBV4-3	CASSQFDGPSGANVLTF	TGCGCCAGCAGCCAATTCGACGGACCATCTGGGGCCAACGTCCTGACTTTC
.	.	TRBJ1-4	TRBV19	CASSIVGNEKLFF	TGTGCCAGTAGTATAGTTGGTAATGAAAAACTGTTTTTT
.	.	TRBJ2-7	TRBV7-3	CASSLDRRVEQYF	TGTGCCAGCAGCCTGGACAGAAGGGTCGAGCAGTACTTC
.	few	TRBJ2-7	TRBV5-6	CASSWIGGTSSYEQYF	TGTGCCAGCAGCTGGATCGGAGGGACTTCTTCCTACGAGCAGTACTTC
.	.	TRBJ2-1	TRBV5-1	CASSFEGRGSNEQFF	TGCGCCAGCAGCTTCGAGGGTCGGGGGTCGAATGAGCAGTTCTTC
.	.	TRBJ2-3	TRBV6-6	CASSYARGAGDTQYF	TGTGCCAGCAGTTACGCTCGAGGCGCCGGAGATACGCAGTATTTT
.	few	TRBJ1-4	TRBV29-1	CSGASGGTNEKLFF	TGCAGCGGTGCCAGCGGAGGGACTAATGAAAAACTGTTTTTT
.	few	TRBJ2-5	TRBV5-1	CASSLEVGTQYF	TGCGCCAGCAGCTTGGAGGTGGGGACCCAGTACTTC
.	.	TRBJ2-7	TRBV29-1	CSVGGFPSYEQYF	TGCAGCGTTGGCGGGTTCCCTTCCTACGAGCAGTACTTC
TRBD2	.	TRBJ2-3	TRBV7-8	CASRPGLDTDTQYF	TGTGCCAGCAGGCCGGGACTAGACACAGATACGCAGTATTTT
.	few	TRBJ1-3	TRBV25-1	CASMRSSGNTIYF	TGTGCCAGCATGCGGAGCTCTGGAAACACCATATATTTT
.	.	TRBJ2-6	TRBV5-4	CASSLQGSGANVLTF	TGTGCCAGCAGCTTACAGGGAAGTGGGGCCAACGTCCTGACTTTC
TRBD1	.	TRBJ1-1	TRBV29-1	CSGWTGKTEAFF	TGCAGCGGGTGGACAGGGAAGACTGAAGCTTTCTTT
TRBD1	.	TRBJ1-5	TRBV7-9	CASSLGDRGGNQPQHF	TGTGCCAGCAGCCTCGGGGACAGGGGAGGCAATCAGCCCCAGCATTTT
TRBD2	.	TRBJ2-7	TRBV10-3	CAISSRGVSYEQYF	TGTGCCATCAGTTCCCGGGGGGTTAGCTACGAGCAGTACTTC
.	few	TRBJ2-5	TRBV5-6	CASSSIRPPETQYF	TGTGCCAGCAGCTCGATACGTCCCCCGGAGACCCAGTACTTC
TRBD2	once	TRBJ2-5	TRBV19	CASSKGLAGGETQYF	TGTGCCAGTAGTAAAGGACTAGCGGGGGGAGAGACCCAGTACTTC
TRBD2	few	TRBJ2-7	TRBV7-2	CASSEVAGGPNYPYF	TGTGCCAGCAGCGAAGTAGCGGGGGGGCCGAATTATCCGTACTTC
.	.	TRBJ1-1	TRBV25-1	CASSELGRGFNTEAFF	TGTGCCAGCAGTGAATTGGGTAGGGGCTTTAACACTGAAGCTTTCTTT
.	few	TRBJ2-2	TRBV2	CAGTGVRTGELFF	TGTGCGGGGACGGGAGTACGGACCGGGGAGCTGTTTTTT
TRBD2	.	TRBJ2-6	TRBV28	CAHRGLAGFSGANVLTF	TGTGCCCATAGGGGGCTAGCGGGGTTTTCTGGGGCCAACGTCCTGACTTTC
.	.	TRBJ2-3	TRBV18	CASSRKGDTQYF	TGTGCCAGCTCACGGAAAGGGGATACGCAGTATTTT
TRBD2	few	TRBJ2-3	TRBV9	CASSAIAGGADTQYF	TGTGCCAGCAGCGCAATAGCGGGAGGGGCAGATACGCAGTATTTT
.	.	TRBJ2-5	TRBV15	CATSIQGARKTQYF	TGTGCCACCAGCATTCAAGGGGCGAGAAAGACCCAGTACTTC
.	few	TRBJ2-7	TRBV9	CASSAGTGVAYEQYF	TGTGCCAGCAGCGCCGGGACGGGAGTAGCCTACGAGCAGTACTTC
TRBD1	few	TRBJ1-2	TRBV28	CASSLGTGPPYGYTF	TGTGCCAGCAGTTTAGGGACAGGGCCACCCTATGGCTACACCTTC
.	few	TRBJ2-5	TRBV19	CASSPWETQYF	TGTGCCAGTAGCCCATGGGAGACCCAGTACTTC
.	.	TRBJ2-3	TRBV19	CASSISPLALRGDTQYF	TGTGCCAGTAGTATCTCCCCCCTGGCCTTACGGGGAGATACGCAGTATTTT
.	few	TRBJ2-3	TRBV9	CASSVLGGALYTQYF	TGTGCCAGCAGCGTCCTCGGTGGGGCTTTATATACGCAGTATTTT
.	.	TRBJ1-2	TRBV20-1	CSARRADGYTF	TGCAGTGCTAGGAGGGCGGATGGCTACACCTTC
.	.	TRBJ1-1	TRBV18	CASSPIVNTEAFF	TGTGCCAGCTCACCAATCGTGAACACTGAAGCTTTCTTT
.	few	TRBJ2-1	TRBV27	CASSFHGVADRGEQFF	TGTGCCAGCAGTTTCCACGGAGTGGCGGATAGGGGTGAGCAGTTCTTC
.	few	TRBJ2-7	TRBV7-9	CASSSTVGGQYF	TGTGCCAGCAGCTCGACAGTGGGCGGGCAGTACTTC
.	few	TRBJ1-1	TRBV6-6	CASRLEVNTEAFF	TGTGCCAGCAGGCTCGAAGTGAACACTGAAGCTTTCTTT
.	.	TRBJ2-3	TRBV5-1	CASSPGTTDTQYF	TGCGCCAGCAGCCCCGGGACCACAGATACGCAGTATTTT
.	few	TRBJ1-1	TRBV7-9	CASSLAQGQPFF	TGTGCCAGCAGCTTAGCGCAGGGACAACCTTTCTTT
TRBD2	.	TRBJ2-7	TRBV28	CACGLAGYEQYF	TGTGCTTGCGGGCTAGCGGGCTACGAGCAGTACTTC
.	.	TRBJ2-3	TRBV7-9	CASSLQFGRISTDTQYF	TGTGCCAGCAGCTTACAATTCGGAAGAATAAGCACAGATACGCAGTATTTT
.	.	TRBJ2-6	TRBV5-1	CATGSNQGANVLTF	TGCGCCACCGGGTCCAACCAGGGGGCCAACGTCCTGACTTTC
.	.	TRBJ2-3	TRBV7-3	CASSLTRDTTSTDTQYF	TGTGCCAGCAGCTTAACCCGGGACACGACTAGCACAGATACGCAGTATTTT
.	.	TRBJ1-1	TRBV14	CASSQDGGGRTEAFF	TGTGCCAGCAGCCAAGATGGAGGGGGTCGAACTGAAGCTTTCTTT
.	few	TRBJ1-2	TRBV7-2	CASSFQGNYGYTF	TGTGCCAGCAGCTTCCAGGGTAACTATGGCTACACCTTC
.	.	TRBJ1-4	TRBV7-2	CASRFRASTNEKLFF	TGTGCCAGCAGGTTTAGGGCGTCAACTAATGAAAAACTGTTTTTT